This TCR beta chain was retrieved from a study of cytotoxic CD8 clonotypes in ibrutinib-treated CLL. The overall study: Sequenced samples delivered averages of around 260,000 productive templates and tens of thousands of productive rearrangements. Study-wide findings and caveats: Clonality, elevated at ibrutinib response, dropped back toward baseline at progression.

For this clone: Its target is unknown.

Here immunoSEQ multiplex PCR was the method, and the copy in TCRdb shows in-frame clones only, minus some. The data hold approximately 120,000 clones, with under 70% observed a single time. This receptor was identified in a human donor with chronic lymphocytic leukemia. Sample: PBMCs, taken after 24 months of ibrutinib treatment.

The CDR3 DNA is TGTGCCACCACCCAGGGAGGGACCCGCAATGAGCAGTTCTTC. It specifies CATTQGGTRNEQFF. The V call is TRBV6-6, the J call TRBJ2-1; 7 bases line up with TRBD2. This CDR3 spans 14 amino acids. Germline values: CDR1 MNHNY, CDR2 SVGAGI (reference sequence). V lost 10 bases to trimming and J lost 6 bases; unmatched junction nucleotides: 12.